These 17 T cell receptor beta chains originate from one sample sequenced in a study of blood T cell repertoires in COVID-19. Using immunoSEQ multiplex PCR, the repertoire was profiled, and TCRdb retains in-frame clones only, with some absent. The sample has 95,000 to 150,000 clones, 70% to 90% seen once. Sample: peripheral blood. The origin of the receptors is a human donor in a cohort sampled during active COVID-19.

The chain is built from TRBV6-2 or TRBV6-3 and TRBJ1-2, with 8 bases aligning to TRBD1. V lost 5 bases to trimming and J lost 5 bases; unmatched junction nucleotides: 10. The CDR3 has 15 amino acids. The germline V gene has CDR1 MNHEY and CDR2 SVGEGT. The CDR3 protein is CASSPTGAPPYGYTF. The CDR3 DNA is TGTGCCAGCAGTCCGACAGGGGCCCCCCCTTATGGCTACACCTTC.

The chain has TRBV5-1 and TRBJ2-5; TRBD1 agrees at 7 bases. CDR1 and CDR2 (germline): SGHRS, YFSETQ. V lost 4 bases, J lost 5 bases, and 11 bases stayed unmatched. The CDR3 is 15 amino acids. As DNA, the CDR3 is TGCGCCAGCAGCCTCAGGACAGGTACCGAGGAGACCCAGTACTTC. This sequence encodes CASSLRTGTEETQYF.

This clone has just one count. The chain links TRBV2 to TRBJ2-3, with TRBD2 matching 9 bases. There are 18 residues in the CDR3. V lost 6 bases, J lost 0 bases, and 13 bases stayed unmatched. The germline CDR1 and CDR2 sequences are SNHLY and FYNNEI. The chain's CDR3 is CASRARARLAASTDTQYF. For the CDR3, the DNA is TGTGCCAGCAGGGCACGGGCGAGACTAGCGGCTAGCACAGATACGCAGTATTTT.

As regards this clone: The junction does not match germline at one end; this may be a read error. The rearrangement links TRBV27 to TRBJ1-2, with a weak D call TRBD1 (5 bases). The germline V gene encodes CDR1 MNHEY and CDR2 SMNVEV (reference sequence). The CDR3 length is 13 residues. CDR3 amino acids: CASSLGGSRGYTF. CDR3 nucleotides: TGTGCCAGCAGTTTGGGGGGAAGTCGTGGCTATACCTTC.

Many counts were recorded for this clone. This CDR3 is also generated by other DNA sequences in the sample. J is TRBJ1-2 and V is TRBV28; no reliable D call. V lost 2 bases to trimming and J lost 0 bases, with 4 bases between them. Germline V CDR1 and CDR2: MDHEN, SYDVKM. This CDR3 region has 13 residues. The CDR3 spells CASSLAANYGYTF. The DNA for the CDR3 is TGTGCCAGCAGTTTAGCAGCTAACTATGGCTACACCTTC.

The V gene is TRBV11-2, the J gene TRBJ2-5, with 7 nucleotides matching TRBD2. Germline-derived CDR1 and CDR2 are SGHAT and FQNNGV. Losses at the gene ends were 3 bases for V and 2 bases for J; bases not matched to a gene: 6. This CDR3 spans 15 amino acids. CDR3 nucleotide sequence: TGTGCCAGCAGCTTTTCGGGGGGTTTACAAGAGACCCAGTACTTC. It specifies CASSFSGGLQETQYF.

This chain links TRBV19 with TRBJ2-3; 10 nucleotides line up with TRBD1. Germline loops: CDR1 LNHDA, CDR2 SQIVND (reference sequence). V was clipped by 5 bases and J by 5 bases; unmatched bases: 7. The CDR3 consists of 15 residues. CDR3 region: CASSDPDRGEDTQYF. CDR3 in DNA: TGTGCCAGTAGTGACCCGGACAGGGGGGAAGATACGCAGTATTTT.

This CDR3 reads CASQGAGELFF. The DNA of the CDR3 is TGCGCCAGCCAGGGGGCCGGGGAGCTGTTTTTT. The chain recombines TRBV5-1 with TRBJ2-2, with TRBD1 matching over 7 bases. The germline CDR1 and CDR2 sequences are SGHRS and YFSETQ. This CDR3 is built from 11 residues. After removal of 7 bases from V and 6 bases from J, the junction contained 0 bases not matched to a gene.

CDR3 protein: CATRTSRGQETQYF. The CDR3 DNA reads TGCGCCACCCGGACGTCTCGGGGGCAAGAGACCCAGTACTTC. This chain links TRBV10-2 with TRBJ2-5, with a weak D call TRBD2 (6 bases). V gave up 10 bases and J gave up 2 bases, with 17 bases separating them. The CDR3 runs 14 residues. From germline, CDR1 is WSHSY and CDR2 SAAADI.

To note about this clone: The sample carries other DNA sequences with the same CDR3. V is TRBV4-1 and J is TRBJ2-3; 10 bases align to TRBD2. V was pared by 0 bases and J by 0 bases, with 3 bases of the junction left unmatched. The germline V gene encodes CDR1 MGHRA and CDR2 YSYEKL. The CDR3 covers 17 residues. The CDR3 DNA is TGCGCCAGCAGCCAAGAGAGCGGGAGGGCTAGCACAGATACGCAGTATTTT. Its translation: CASSQESGRASTDTQYF.

The rearrangement links TRBV7-9 to TRBJ2-1; D is perhaps TRBD2 (5 bases). Per germline, CDR1 SEHNR and CDR2 FQNEAQ (reference sequence). Deletions cut 5 bases from V and 4 bases from J, with 15 bases between. This CDR3 region has 15 residues. CDR3 loop: CASSPRGILYNEQFF. As DNA, the CDR3 is TGTGCCAGCAGCCCCCGGGGTATCCTATACAATGAGCAGTTCTTC. Full variable domain (remainder filled in from reference TRBV7-9 and TRBJ2-1): DTGVSQNPRHKITKRGQNVTFRCDPISEHNRLYWYRQTLGQGPEFLTYFQNEAQLEKSRLLSDRFSAERPKGSFSTLEIQRTEQGDSAMYLCASSPRGILYNEQFFGPGTRLTVL.

This clone was seen a single time. Distinct nucleotide sequences in the sample also encode this CDR3. This rearrangement joins TRBV12-3 or TRBV12-4 to TRBJ2-5; tentatively, D is TRBD2 (5 bases). The CDR3 is 13 amino acids. V was clipped by 6 bases and J by 5 bases, with 13 bases between them. CDR3 region: CASRPRSGETQYF. In DNA, the CDR3 is TGTGCCAGCAGACCCCGATCGGGGGAGACCCAGTACTTC.

J is TRBJ2-3 and V is TRBV10-3, with D possibly TRBD2 on 6 matching bases. With 1 base removed from V and 6 bases from J, the gap between germline ends came to 14 bases. In germline, CDR1 is ENHRY, CDR2 SYGVKD. This CDR3 contains 15 residues. CDR3 nucleotides: TGTGCCATCAGTGAGTTTGGTTTGGGGAGGGATACGCAGTATTTT. This encodes CAISEFGLGRDTQYF.

This sequence joins TRBV27 and TRBJ1-2; a weak D match, TRBD1 (5 bases). V shed 5 bases and J shed 7 bases, with 17 bases lying between them. This CDR3 region has 14 residues. In germline, CDR1 is MNHEY, CDR2 SMNVEV (reference sequence). CDR3 protein: CASSPSGGRFGYTF. CDR3 DNA: TGTGCCAGCAGTCCCTCGGGGGGTAGATTTGGCTACACCTTC.

This clone has a single count. This chain connects TRBV19 to TRBJ2-2; weak D call: TRBD1 (7 bases). Trimming took 5 bases from V and 2 from J, leaving 15 bases between them. Per the germline V gene, CDR1 is LNHDA and CDR2 is SQIVND (reference sequence). There are 16 residues in the CDR3. CDR3 amino acids: CASSVSGGFNTGELFF. CDR3 sequence (DNA): TGTGCCAGTAGTGTCTCAGGGGGGTTTAACACCGGGGAGCTGTTTTTT.

This clone was observed a few times. The chain employs TRBV7-9 and TRBJ1-3; 9 nucleotides align to TRBD1. This CDR3 spans 16 amino acids. The V and J ends lost 4 bases and 0 bases, in that order; junction bases with no gene match: 4. Germline V lookup: CDR1 SEHNR, CDR2 FQNEAQ (reference sequence). The CDR3 nucleotides read TGTGCCAGCAGCTCGGACAGGGGATTCTCTGGAAACACCATATATTTT. It codes for CASSSDRGFSGNTIYF. Drawing the rest from reference TRBV7-9 and TRBJ1-3, the complete variable domain is DTGVSQNPRHKITKRGQNVTFRCDPISEHNRLYWYRQTLGQGPEFLTYFQNEAQLEKSRLLSDRFSAERPKGSFSTLEIQRTEQGDSAMYLCASSSDRGFSGNTIYFGEGSWLTVV.

The gene calls are TRBV5-1 and TRBJ1-3; 8 bases match TRBD1. Germline V gene data show CDR1 as SGHRS and CDR2 as YFSETQ. The CDR3 sequence is 15 residues long. J gave up 0 bases and V 2 bases, and 1 base lay outside the gene matches. As DNA, the CDR3 is TGCGCCAGCAGCTTACAGGGGGTCTCTGGAAACACCATATATTTT. Translating gives CASSLQGVSGNTIYF.